These 13 T cell receptor beta chains share one sample of origin, sequenced in a study of cytomegalovirus exposure and HLA in healthy donors. Both 60 Vbeta primers and 13 Jbeta primers went into the PCR. Some clones are missing from TCRdb's copy, which holds only in-frame ones; the method was immunoSEQ multiplex PCR. Among 120,000 to 150,000 clones, around 76% were seen once, and the ten largest hold roughly 2.8%. The specimen sequenced was PBMCs. The receptors shown here come from a male donor in good health and CMV-seronegative.

CDR3 sequence reads: CASSESGSYTGELFF. The CDR3 nucleotides are TGTGCCAGCAGTGAGTCAGGAAGTTACACCGGGGAGCTGTTTTTT. This chain joins TRBV2 and TRBJ2-2; D is undetermined. V lost 3 bases and J lost 3, with 11 bases in between. CDR1 SNHLY and CDR2 FYNNEI come from the germline V gene. This CDR3 is built from 15 residues.

The chain couples TRBV25-1 to TRBJ2-2, with 12 bases aligning to TRBD1. The CDR3 has 18 amino acids. V shed 0 bases, J shed 1 base, and the junction held 3 bases outside the gene matches. From germline, CDR1 is MGHDK and CDR2 SYGVNS. CDR3 amino acids: CASSEYGTGGVNTGELFF. The CDR3 nucleotides read TGTGCCAGCAGTGAATACGGGACAGGGGGCGTGAACACCGGGGAGCTGTTTTTT.

V usage is TRBV19 and J usage is TRBJ2-3, with 9 bases matching TRBD2. Germline lookup yields CDR1 LNHDA and CDR2 SQIVND (reference sequence). Losses at the gene ends were 5 bases for V and 0 bases for J; bases not matched to a gene: 15. CDR3 length equals 19 residues. CDR3 residues: CASSPSGLAHSISTDTQYF. CDR3 in DNA: TGTGCCAGTAGTCCGTCGGGACTAGCTCATAGTATTAGCACAGATACGCAGTATTTT.

The V call is TRBV15, the J call TRBJ2-7, with 8 bases matching TRBD2. The trim removed 0 bases at V and 1 base at J, leaving 5 bases unmatched. The CDR3 runs 16 residues. CDR1 is LNHNV, CDR2 YYDKDF, per germline (reference sequence). The CDR3 DNA reads TGTGCCACCAGCAGAGATAGCGGGGCCAGTTCCTACGAGCAGTACTTC. This sequence encodes CATSRDSGASSYEQYF.

V gene TRBV4-1 combines with J gene TRBJ2-5, with 7 bases fitting TRBD1. This CDR3 is 14 amino acids long. V was pared by 2 bases and J by 4 bases, with 4 bases of the junction left unmatched. The germline gives CDR1 MGHRA, CDR2 YSYEKL. The CDR3 loop is CASSQTGVRETQYF. The CDR3 DNA follows: TGCGCCAGCAGCCAAACAGGGGTACGAGAGACCCAGTACTTC.

This chain uses TRBV7-9 with TRBJ1-1; D remains unclear. CDR3 length: 14 amino acids. Germline CDR1 SEHNR, CDR2 FQNEAQ (reference sequence). The ends were cut back, 5 bases at V and 0 bases at J, with 10 bases in the middle. The DNA for the CDR3 is TGTGCCAGCAGCGCGGGCCGGATGAACACTGAAGCTTTCTTT. Residues: CASSAGRMNTEAFF.

This clone has a single count. This chain uses TRBV9 with TRBJ1-5, with a weak D call TRBD1 (5 bases). CDR1 is SGDLS, CDR2 YYNGEE, per germline. V gave up 4 bases and J gave up 2 bases, with 13 bases separating them. The CDR3 covers 15 residues. CDR3 loop: CASSLGAAGNQPQHF. DNA for the CDR3: TGTGCCAGCAGCTTAGGGGCAGCCGGCAATCAGCCCCAGCATTTT.

The genes are TRBV12-5 and TRBJ1-2, with D hard to call. The length of the CDR3 is 12 residues. Trimming stripped 6 bases from V and 4 bases from J, with 9 bases between. Germline V gene sequence: CDR1 LGHNT, CDR2 FRNRAP. CDR3 sequence (DNA): TGTGCTAGTGGAGGAGCTTCCTATGGCTACACCTTC. Protein sequence: CASGGASYGYTF.

The V and J genes are TRBV5-1 and TRBJ2-7; TRBD1 agrees at 8 bases. The CDR3 sequence is 15 residues long. Germline trimming cut 4 bases from V and 0 bases from J; bases unmatched to any gene: 6. The germline V gene has CDR1 SGHRS and CDR2 YFSETQ. The CDR3 coding sequence is TGCGCCAGCAGCGGCGCCGGGACAGGCTCCTACGAGCAGTACTTC. Translated, it gives CASSGAGTGSYEQYF.

The DNA of the CDR3 is TGTGCCAGTAGTATAGGTACTACAGGGTACAATCAGCCCCAGCATTTT. It specifies CASSIGTTGYNQPQHF. The chain recombines TRBV19 with TRBJ1-5, with D perhaps TRBD1 (6 bases). Germline V gene data show CDR1 as LNHDA and CDR2 as SQIVND (reference sequence). V was clipped by 1 base and J by 3 bases, with 13 bases between them. This CDR3 comprises 16 residues.

The V call is TRBV7-6, the J call TRBJ2-6; TRBD1 matches at 10 bases. V lost 5 bases and J lost 4; bases outside the gene matches: 14. Looked up from germline, CDR1 is SGHVS and CDR2 is FNYEAQ. This CDR3 has 19 amino acids. In DNA form, the CDR3 reads TGTGCCAGCAGCCCGGGACAGGGGCCAGAGGTCTTGGGGGCCAACGTCCTGACTTTC. Its protein is CASSPGQGPEVLGANVLTF.

The V gene is TRBV6-6, the J gene TRBJ2-7; 11 nucleotides match TRBD1. CDR1 and CDR2 from the germline V gene are MNHNY and SVGAGI (reference sequence). The CDR3 sequence is 16 residues long. V shed 0 bases and J 6 bases; nucleotides not matched to a gene: 7. CDR3 sequence reads: CASSYSKRTGGLEQYF. CDR3 coding DNA: TGTGCCAGCAGTTACTCGAAACGGACAGGGGGCCTCGAGCAGTACTTC.

The chain links TRBV5-1 to TRBJ1-2, with D perhaps matching TRBD1 (5 bases). Between the trimmed V and J ends, which lost 2 bases and 3 bases, there was a span of 11 bases. The germline V gene encodes CDR1 SGHRS and CDR2 YFSETQ. The CDR3 is made up of 14 amino acids. The CDR3 DNA sequence: TGCGCCAGCAGCTTTACGGGGGGAGACTATGGCTACACCTTC. Protein sequence: CASSFTGGDYGYTF.